This T cell receptor beta chain was observed in a study of cytomegalovirus exposure and HLA in healthy donors. General study findings and limits: Apparent HLA restriction characterized most CMV-associated TCR beta chains in a later analysis. Later analysis identified 16,951 TCR beta sequences associated with HLA alleles, using a false discovery rate threshold of 0.05. Later work showed greater clonal expansion in HLA-associated TCR beta chains than in equally common others.

Use of 60 Vbeta and 13 Jbeta primers characterized the PCR. Here immunoSEQ multiplex PCR was the method, and the copy in TCRdb shows in-frame clones only, minus some. This table holds about 200,000 clones, about four fifths found once. The CDR3 extends over 13 amino acids. The germline CDR1 and CDR2 sequences are SGHNT and YYREEE (reference sequence). Between the trimmed V and J ends, which lost 0 bases and 6 bases, there was a span of 10 bases. In its sample, this clone was seen a few times. What it recognizes is unknown. Sequencing was performed on PBMCs. This receptor was identified in a boy between 2 and 10 years old in good health and CMV-seronegative. The chain links TRBV5-4 to TRBJ2-7; D gene ambiguous. CDR3 sequence reads: CASSLVGQGEQYF. The CDR3 DNA is TGTGCCAGCAGCTTGGTGGGCCAAGGCGAGCAGTACTTC.